The 13 T cell receptor beta chains given below trace back to one sample, sequenced in a study of blood T cell repertoires in COVID-19. Sequencing was performed with immunoSEQ multiplex PCR; in TCRdb, only in-frame clones are kept and a portion is missing. The sample consists of around 360,000 clones, approximately 89% of them appearing once. The source material was PBMCs or T cells enriched from blood (not recorded which). These receptors were taken from a middle-aged man in a cohort exposed to, infected with or recovered from COVID-19 (not recorded which).

This chain joins TRBV10-3 and TRBJ2-7; the D is unclear. Germline V lookup: CDR1 ENHRY, CDR2 SYGVKD. V was trimmed by 10 bases and J by 4 bases, leaving 20 bases between them. The length of the CDR3 is 14 residues. The CDR3 loop reads CATFQAANSYEQYF. The CDR3 DNA reads TGTGCCACCTTCCAGGCAGCAAACTCGTACGAGCAGTACTTC.

This clone is a singleton in its sample. V usage is TRBV18 and J usage is TRBJ1-5; tentatively, D is TRBD1 (6 bases). From germline, CDR1 is KGHSH and CDR2 LQKENI. CDR3 length: 14 residues. V was trimmed by 5 bases and J by 5 bases, leaving 13 bases between them. The CDR3 sequence: CASSKTGLDQPQHF. Written as DNA, the CDR3 is TGTGCCAGCTCAAAAACAGGGTTGGATCAGCCCCAGCATTTT.

J is TRBJ2-2 and V is TRBV6-4; D is possibly TRBD1 (5 bases). In germline, CDR1 is MRHNA, CDR2 SNTAGT. The CDR3 sequence is 14 residues long. V was clipped by 6 bases and J by 1 base, with 9 bases between them. The CDR3 DNA reads as TGTGCCAGCAGCCCCGACAGGAACACCGGGGAGCTGTTTTTT. Translating it yields CASSPDRNTGELFF.

The rearrangement joins TRBV10-2 to TRBJ1-5; a possible D gene is TRBD1 (6 bases). The V end lost 8 bases, the J end lost 2 bases, and 10 bases lay between the germline ends. The CDR3 has 13 amino acids. Per the germline V gene, CDR1 is WSHSY and CDR2 is SAAADI. CDR3 sequence: CASRGQGNQPQHF. The CDR3 DNA follows: TGCGCCAGCCGGGGACAAGGCAATCAGCCCCAGCATTTT.

This chain links TRBV6-5 with TRBJ2-7; 7 bases line up with TRBD2. CDR1 and CDR2 (germline): MNHEY, SVGAGI. The CDR3 loop spans 14 amino acids. The ends lost 8 bases at V and 6 bases at J; junction bases unmatched: 13. CDR3 sequence reads: CASFGTREWGEQYF. The CDR3 DNA is TGTGCCAGCTTTGGGACGCGGGAGTGGGGCGAGCAGTACTTC.

The V gene is TRBV5-1, the J gene TRBJ2-7, with D possibly being TRBD1 (6 bases). The germline gives CDR1 SGHRS, CDR2 YFSETQ. This CDR3 is built from 15 residues. V was pared by 4 bases and J by 4 bases, with 18 bases between. The CDR3 is CASSTQPGAPYEQYF. CDR3 DNA: TGCGCCAGCAGCACGCAACCAGGGGCTCCGTACGAGCAGTACTTC.

As regards this clone: This same CDR3 is encoded by further DNA sequences in the sample. This chain connects TRBV30 to TRBJ1-1, with D perhaps matching TRBD1 (5 bases). Germline loops: CDR1 GTSNPN, CDR2 SVGIG (reference sequence). V lost 2 bases, J lost 1 base, and 8 bases lay in between. CDR3 length equals 13 residues. CDR3 residues: CAWSSQGNTEAFF. Here the CDR3 DNA reads TGTGCCTGGAGTTCTCAGGGGAACACTGAAGCTTTCTTT. Full variable domain (remainder filled in from reference TRBV30 and TRBJ1-1): SQTIHQWPATLVQPVGSPLSLECTVEGTSNPNLYWYRQAAGRGLQLLFYSVGIGQISSEVPQNLSASRPQDRQFILSSKKLLLSDSGFYLCAWSSQGNTEAFFGQGTRLTVV.

The rearrangement links TRBV5-1 to TRBJ2-7, with 7 bases identical to TRBD1. This CDR3 comprises 12 residues. V shed 0 bases and J 6 bases; nucleotides not matched to a gene: 0. Germline CDR1 and CDR2: SGHRS and YFSETQ. CDR3 bases: TGCGCCAGCAGCTTGGCAGGGGGCGAGCAGTACTTC. It codes for CASSLAGGEQYF.

The V call is TRBV27, the J call TRBJ1-1; D gene uncertain. V was pared by 6 bases and J by 3 bases, with 11 bases between. Germline CDR1 reads MNHEY; CDR2 reads SMNVEV (reference sequence). This CDR3 comprises 13 residues. The CDR3 DNA follows: TGTGCCAGCAGCGGTTATTTGGACACTGAAGCTTTCTTT. Its protein is CASSGYLDTEAFF.

On this clone: The junction departs from the called germline gene at one end, perhaps through a read error. The chain recombines TRBV7-8 with TRBJ2-7; 11 bases map to TRBD1. Germline values: CDR1 SGHVS, CDR2 FQNEAQ. The CDR3 contains 13 residues. CDR3 amino acids: CASSPRDRGARVF. The DNA for the CDR3 is TGTGCCAGCAGCCCCCGGGACAGGGGGGCGCGGGTCTTC.

The chain recombines TRBV28 with TRBJ2-1; 10 positions agree with TRBD2. With V trimmed by 6 bases and J by 9 bases, 8 bases remained unmatched. Germline CDR1 is MDHEN and CDR2 is SYDVKM. The CDR3 has 14 residues. The CDR3 protein is CASRSGRARVEQFF. Here the CDR3 DNA reads TGTGCCAGCAGAAGCGGGAGGGCCAGGGTTGAGCAGTTCTTC.

The CDR3 reads CASSSRLAGRGGELFF. DNA of the CDR3: TGTGCCAGCAGCTCCCGACTAGCGGGAAGGGGCGGGGAGCTGTTTTTT. This chain uses TRBV7-3 with TRBJ2-2, with 11 bases identical to TRBD2. The germline V gene encodes CDR1 SGHTA and CDR2 FQGTGA. Trimming at V came to 4 bases and at J to 7 bases, leaving 8 bases not matched to a gene. There are 16 residues in the CDR3.

The genes are TRBV10-2 and TRBJ1-1; D is unresolved. The CDR3 totals 13 residues. CDR1 is WSHSY, CDR2 SAAADI, per germline. V lost 7 bases, J lost 0 bases, and 9 bases lay in between. The CDR3 bases are TGCGCCAGCATCTCCGGGGTGAACACTGAAGCTTTCTTT. Its protein is CASISGVNTEAFF.